The text below deals with one T cell receptor beta chain. The specificity of this receptor is unknown. No per-base quality is available; no much larger clone lies one base away. The record originates from a study of CD8 T cells in Susac syndrome (dated by TCRdb to between 2019 and 2020). General notes on the study: Whether CD8+ T cell activation and differentiation in Susac syndrome was antigen driven was tested using repertoire sequencing. On the study overall, not on this receptor specifically: The study acknowledged that relatively few individuals were included in the TCR sequencing and HLA analysis.

Spanning cysteine to phenylalanine, the CDR3 consists of 14 amino acids. Only the CDR3 portion is preserved as DNA: 42 bases, with reading frame beginning at the first base. As encoded in the germline V gene, CDR1 is MDHEN while CDR2 is SYDVKM. A distance of 17 bases separates the germline ends of V and J, which lose 10 bases and 2 bases respectively. Peripheral blood CD8+ and CD4+ T cells from healthy donors, Susac syndrome patients and multiple sclerosis patients were profiled by high-throughput TCR beta sequencing. Healthy donors were included as age- and sex-matched controls. Bulk CD8+ and CD4+ T cells were purified by magnetic negative isolation, while CD8+ TEMRA cells were enriched using FACS. Blood was collected in EDTA tubes and processed within 24 hours, with PBMCs isolated through density gradient centrifugation. PBMCs intended for TCR sequencing were frozen in liquid nitrogen and were later thawed in a 37 degrees C water bath. Purity of sorted or isolated CD4+, CD8+ and CD8+ TEMRA cells was at least 90%.

RNA was extracted using the RNeasy kit, and roughly 0.45 to 1 ug of the RNA was reverse transcribed with random hexamers. TCR beta CDR3 regions were amplified with the immunoSEQ multiplex PCR assay covering 54 Vbeta and 13 Jbeta segments. Bias from PCR amplification was corrected by using a synthetic template baseline for primer optimization and for computational correction. The study's processing was this. Reads were annotated to V, D and J genes per IMGT and analyzed with immunoSEQ Analyzer, keeping only productive sequences. To calculate clonality, Shannon entropy was normalized by log2 of the number of productive unique sequences and then subtracted from one. For each patient and control, public and private clones were evaluated among the 100 most prevalent clones. Clones were defined as Susac-specific if absent from the healthy and MS cohorts, from 900 to 1,200 published viral clones and from other ImmuneACCESS disease sequences. TCRdb ran its own pipeline on the public reads, namely fastp trimming at Q25 and MiXCR clone calling, and kept in-frame beta chains. For every CDR3 protein sequence, its rows merge into one entry that carries the most common genes and DNA. What appears here as the V and J calls and clone size reflects TCRdb's work, not the paper's. For this sample there are about 120,000 distinct CDR3 sequences; approximately 94% appear just once. The top ten clones comprise around 0.1% of the sample.

The sequenced material came from CD4+ T cells from PBMCs. The source of this sequence is a human donor in good health. This chain is built from TRBV28 and TRBJ1-2, with no D gene named confidently. The nucleotide sequence is given as TGTGCCATTTCAACGGCCTTGGGGAACTATGGCTACACCTTC. Translated, it gives CAISTALGNYGYTF.